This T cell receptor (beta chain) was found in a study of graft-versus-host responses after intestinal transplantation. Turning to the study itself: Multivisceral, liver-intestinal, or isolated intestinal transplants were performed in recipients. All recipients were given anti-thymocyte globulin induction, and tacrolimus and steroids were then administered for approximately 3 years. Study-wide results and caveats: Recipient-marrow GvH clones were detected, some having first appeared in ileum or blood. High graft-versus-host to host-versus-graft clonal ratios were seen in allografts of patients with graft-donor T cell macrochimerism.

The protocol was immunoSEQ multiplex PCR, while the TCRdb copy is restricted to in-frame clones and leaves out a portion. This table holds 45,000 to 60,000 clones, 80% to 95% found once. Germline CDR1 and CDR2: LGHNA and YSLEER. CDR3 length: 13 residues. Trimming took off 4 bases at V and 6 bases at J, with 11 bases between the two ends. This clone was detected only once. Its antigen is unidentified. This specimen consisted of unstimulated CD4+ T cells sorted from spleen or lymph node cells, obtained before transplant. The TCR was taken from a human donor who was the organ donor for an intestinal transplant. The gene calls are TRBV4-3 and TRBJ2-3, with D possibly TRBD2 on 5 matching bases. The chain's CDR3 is CASSPRSGDTQYF. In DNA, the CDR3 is TGCGCCAGCAGCCCCCGATCGGGGGATACGCAGTATTTT.